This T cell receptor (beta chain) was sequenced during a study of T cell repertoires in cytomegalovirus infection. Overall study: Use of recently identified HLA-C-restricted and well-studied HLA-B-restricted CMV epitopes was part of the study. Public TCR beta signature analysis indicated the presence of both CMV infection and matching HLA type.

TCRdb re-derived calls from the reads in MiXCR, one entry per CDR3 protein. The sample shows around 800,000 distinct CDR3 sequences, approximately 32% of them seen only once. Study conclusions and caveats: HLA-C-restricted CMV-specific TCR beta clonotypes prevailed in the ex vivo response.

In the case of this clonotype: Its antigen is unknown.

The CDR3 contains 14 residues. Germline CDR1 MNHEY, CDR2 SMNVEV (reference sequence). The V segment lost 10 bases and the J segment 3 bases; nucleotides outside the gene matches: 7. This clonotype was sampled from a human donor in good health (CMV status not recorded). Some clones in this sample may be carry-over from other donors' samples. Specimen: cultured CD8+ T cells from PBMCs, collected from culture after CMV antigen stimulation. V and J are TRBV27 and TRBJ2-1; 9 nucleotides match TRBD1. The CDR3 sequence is CATSRTGVYNEQFF. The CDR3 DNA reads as TGTGCCACCTCTCGGACAGGGGTCTACAATGAGCAGTTCTTC.